The entry below describes one T cell receptor beta chain. What it binds is unknown. The data were taken from a study of radiotherapy plus CTLA-4 blockade in lung cancer. Study-level points and caveats: Tumor-origin TCR clones grew in blood after radiotherapy plus ipilimumab.

Generated by immunoSEQ multiplex PCR, the TCRdb table keeps only in-frame clones and is missing some. Of about 88,000 clones in the sample, about three quarters were seen once. The material was peripheral blood, obtained from a patient treated with radiotherapy plus ipilimumab. This clonotype was sampled from a human donor with non-small cell lung cancer that progressed on radiotherapy plus ipilimumab.

CDR3 amino acids: CASSQRGPQETQYF. The CDR3, as DNA: TGTGCCAGTAGTCAGCGGGGCCCCCAAGAGACCCAGTACTTC. The genes are TRBV19 and TRBJ2-5; TRBD2 aligns across 7 bases. The CDR3 sequence is 14 residues long. Germline CDR1 is LNHDA and CDR2 is SQIVND (reference sequence). Trimming removed 5 bases from V and 1 base from J; junction bases left unmatched: 4. The full variable domain, in which reference TRBV19 and TRBJ2-5 provide the parts outside the CDR3, is DGGITQSPKYLFRKEGQNVTLSCEQNLNHDAMYWYRQDPGQGLRLIYYSQIVNDFQKGDIAEGYSVSREKKESFPLTVTSAQKNPTAFYLCASSQRGPQETQYFGPGTRLLVL.